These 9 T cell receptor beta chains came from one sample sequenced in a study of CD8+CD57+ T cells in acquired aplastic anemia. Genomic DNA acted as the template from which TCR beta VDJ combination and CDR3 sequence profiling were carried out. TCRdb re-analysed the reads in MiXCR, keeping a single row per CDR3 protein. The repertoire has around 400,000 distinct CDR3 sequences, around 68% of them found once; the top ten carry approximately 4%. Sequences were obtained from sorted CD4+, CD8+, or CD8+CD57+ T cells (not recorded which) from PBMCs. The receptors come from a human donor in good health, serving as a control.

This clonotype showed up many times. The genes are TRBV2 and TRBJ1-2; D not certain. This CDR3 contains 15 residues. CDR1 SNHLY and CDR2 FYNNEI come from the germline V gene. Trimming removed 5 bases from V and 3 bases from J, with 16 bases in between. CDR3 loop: CASSRGPTYYYGYTF. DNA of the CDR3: TGTGCCAGCAGTCGCGGGCCCACTTACTACTATGGCTACACCTTC.

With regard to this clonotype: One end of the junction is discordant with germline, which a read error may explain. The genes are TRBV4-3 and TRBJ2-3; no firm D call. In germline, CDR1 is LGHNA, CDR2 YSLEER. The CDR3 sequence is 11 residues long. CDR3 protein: CAGSWADTQYF. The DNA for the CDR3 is TGCGCCGGCAGTTGGGCAGATACGCAGTATTTT.

The DNA for the CDR3 is TGTGCCAGTAGCGTAGAAGTCAGGAGGAATGAAAAACTGTTTTTT. Amino acid sequence: CASSVEVRRNEKLFF. The V gene is TRBV19, the J gene TRBJ1-4; D is undetermined. CDR1 is LNHDA, CDR2 SQIVND, per germline (reference sequence). The CDR3 has 15 amino acids. Deletions cut 6 bases from V and 5 bases from J, with 16 bases between.

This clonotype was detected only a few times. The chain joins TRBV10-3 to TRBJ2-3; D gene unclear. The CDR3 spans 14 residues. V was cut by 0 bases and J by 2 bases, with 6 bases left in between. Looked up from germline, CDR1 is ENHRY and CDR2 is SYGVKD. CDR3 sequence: CAISESSFTDTQYF. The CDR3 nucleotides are TGTGCCATCAGTGAGTCGAGTTTCACAGATACGCAGTATTTT.

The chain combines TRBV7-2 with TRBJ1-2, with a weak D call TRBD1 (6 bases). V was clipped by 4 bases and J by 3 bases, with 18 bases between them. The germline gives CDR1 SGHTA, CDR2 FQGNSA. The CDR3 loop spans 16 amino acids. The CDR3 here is CASSSGGAGAYYGYTF. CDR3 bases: TGTGCCAGCAGCTCCGGGGGAGCGGGGGCGTACTATGGCTACACCTTC.

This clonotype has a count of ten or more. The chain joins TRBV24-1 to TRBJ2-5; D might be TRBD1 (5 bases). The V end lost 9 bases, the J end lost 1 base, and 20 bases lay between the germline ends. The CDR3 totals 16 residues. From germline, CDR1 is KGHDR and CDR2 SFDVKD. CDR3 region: CATGALSTPSQETQYF. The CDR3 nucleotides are TGTGCCACCGGGGCCCTGTCGACACCTTCCCAAGAGACCCAGTACTTC.

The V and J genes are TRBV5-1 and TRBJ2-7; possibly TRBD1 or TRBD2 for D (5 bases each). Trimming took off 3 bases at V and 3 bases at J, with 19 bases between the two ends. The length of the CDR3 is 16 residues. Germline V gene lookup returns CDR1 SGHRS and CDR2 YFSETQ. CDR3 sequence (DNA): TGCGCCAGCAGCTCAAGACTAAATCTGGGGGACTACGAGCAGTACTTC. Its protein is CASSSRLNLGDYEQYF.

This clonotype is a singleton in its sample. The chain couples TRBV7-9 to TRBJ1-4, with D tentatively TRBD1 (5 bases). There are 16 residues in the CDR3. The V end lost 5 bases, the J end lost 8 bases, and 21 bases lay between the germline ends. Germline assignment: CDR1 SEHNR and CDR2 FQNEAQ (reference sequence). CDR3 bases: TGTGCCAGCAGCAAATCCCCCACTGCCAAGGGGGAAAAACTGTTTTTT. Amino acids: CASSKSPTAKGEKLFF.

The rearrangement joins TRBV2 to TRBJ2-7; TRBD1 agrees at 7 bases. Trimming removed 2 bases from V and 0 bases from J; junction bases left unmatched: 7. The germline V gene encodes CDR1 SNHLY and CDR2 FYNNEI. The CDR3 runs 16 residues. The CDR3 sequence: CASSEQGVPSSYEQYF. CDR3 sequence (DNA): TGTGCCAGCAGTGAACAGGGGGTTCCATCCTCCTACGAGCAGTACTTC. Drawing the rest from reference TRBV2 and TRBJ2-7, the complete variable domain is EPEVTQTPSHQVTQMGQEVILRCVPISNHLYFYWYRQILGQKVEFLVSFYNNEISEKSEIFDDQFSVERPDGSNFTLKIRSTKLEDSAMYFCASSEQGVPSSYEQYFGPGTRLTVT.